This T cell receptor beta chain was obtained from a study of naive and memory T cell subsets. This CDR3 comprises 14 residues. V lost 4 bases, J lost 7 bases, and 9 bases stayed unmatched. Germline V gives CDR1 SGHKS, CDR2 YYEKEE (reference sequence). A UMI-containing oligonucleotide was joined by 3' ligation to the TCR cDNA template. In its sample, this clonotype was seen a few times. Amplification of ligated cDNA took four PCR rounds with SP2 and nested alpha and beta constant primers. TCRdb re-analysed the 5' RACE reads in MiXCR, keeping a single row per CDR3 protein. The sample has roughly 62,000 distinct CDR3 sequences, 6.5% to 9% seen once.

This clonotype originated in a female donor in good health. This chain connects TRBV5-5 to TRBJ1-1; 8 bases are shared with TRBD1. In DNA, the CDR3 is TGTGCCAGCAGCATTACGACAGGGGAGGGTGAAGCTTTCTTT. Amino acid sequence: CASSITTGEGEAFF.